This T cell receptor (beta chain) stems from a study of T cells in Graves' hyperthyroidism and ophthalmopathy. Whole-study results and caveats: The model predicted ophthalmopathy a median roughly 6.3 months before onset.

The CDR3 covers 14 residues. In germline, CDR1 is SGHRS, CDR2 YFSETQ. V lost 3 bases and J 4 bases, leaving 13 bases between the germline ends. RNA transcripts served as the template for amplifying TCR beta CDR3 regions. Researchers ran a first-round RT-PCR on the TCR CDR3 using the HTBI primer set. TCRdb processed the multiplex PCR reads anew with MiXCR; each CDR3 protein has one entry. This table holds under 400,000 distinct CDR3 sequences, approximately 18% found once. Stable hyperthyroidism: no ophthalmopathy progression over 18 months of follow-up. This clonotype was recorded at least ten times. The target antigen is unknown.

The V gene is TRBV5-1, the J gene TRBJ1-1, with D perhaps TRBD1 (6 bases). This TCR was sampled from a woman aged 45 to 65 with Graves' hyperthyroidism. Sample: blood. CDR3 nucleotides: TGCGCCAGCAGCTACGGGACACCGAGCACTGAAGCTTTCTTT. Protein product: CASSYGTPSTEAFF.